This T cell receptor beta chain is drawn from a study of T cell responses to AZD1222 COVID-19 vaccine. Pooling covered second doses at about 4 or about 12 weeks. Sequencing used immunoSEQ multiplex PCR; TCRdb keeps in-frame clones, though not all of them. The sample includes about 51,000 clones, approximately 90% of them seen just once. With V trimmed by 7 bases and J by 3 bases, 10 bases remained unmatched. Germline loops: CDR1 SGHTS, CDR2 YDEGEE. The CDR3 loop spans 14 amino acids. The starting material was peripheral blood, obtained 28 days after the second AZD1222 dose. The chain is built from TRBV5-8 and TRBJ2-7; TRBD1 agrees at 7 bases. This sequence originates from an adult who received the AZD1222 COVID-19 vaccine. The CDR3 DNA follows: TGTGCCAGCCTCTTCGGCAGGGGGATCTACGAGCAGTACTTC. Translated: CASLFGRGIYEQYF.